This T cell receptor (beta chain) came from a study of shared clonotypes between healthy human individuals. This clone was counted a single time. Its cognate antigen is unknown. Between the trimmed V and J ends, which lost 5 bases and 4 bases, there was a span of 9 bases. CDR3 length: 12 residues. CDR1 and CDR2 from the germline V gene are MNHNY and SVGAGI (reference sequence). Measured with immunoSEQ multiplex PCR; TCRdb has only the in-frame clones, and not every one. The sample yields about 1 million clones, 65% to 75% seen once. Study-wide results and caveats: Naive subsets usually exceeded memory subsets in estimated richness.

Sequenced material: memory CD4+ T cells sorted from blood. Stated subset: CD45RA-negative fraction. The chain recombines TRBV6-6 with TRBJ2-7; no definite D call. The receptor's source is a man aged 18 to 30 in good health. CDR3 bases: TGTGCCAGCAGTCAAAGGAATTACGAGCAGTACTTC. It specifies CASSQRNYEQYF.